This T cell receptor beta chain comes out of a study of response to subunit inactivated influenza vaccine. Findings of the study overall: Only a handful of new T cells, the authors suggested, are recruited with each seasonal influenza vaccination.

This CDR3 has 13 amino acids. Per the germline V gene, CDR1 is SEHNR and CDR2 is FQNEAQ (reference sequence). V was cut by 6 bases and J by 5 bases, with 10 bases left in between. From the RT-PCR reads, TCRdb called clonotypes with MiXCR, one entry per CDR3 protein. This sample has about 570,000 distinct CDR3 sequences, with approximately 12% found just once. A few counts support this clonotype. What it recognizes is unknown. The chain recombines TRBV7-9 with TRBJ2-2; maybe TRBD2 (6 bases). The sample consisted of PBMCs from blood, taken on the day of vaccination. This clonotype was sampled from a man aged 45-60 years who received an inactivated influenza vaccine. The CDR3 region has the DNA TGTGCCAGCAGACCCCGGGGGACCGGGGAGCTGTTTTTT. Amino acid sequence: CASRPRGTGELFF.